This TCR beta chain came from a study of post-analysis software for immune sequencing data. Study context: Recorded disease courses covered relapsing-remitting, secondary progressive and progressive-relapsing multiple sclerosis. Some patients had no subtype annotation. Study-wide findings and caveats: Strong same-batch co-clustering of samples appeared with F measure clustering. Multiple sclerosis patients showed significantly lower normalized Chao1 diversity than controls did. There were five or six TRBV segments more frequent in patients than controls, and TRBV5-6, TRBV5-1 and TRBV20-1 were among them.

About this clonotype itself: Its target is not known.

CDR1 SGHDN and CDR2 FVKESK come from the germline V gene. CDR3 length: 14 amino acids. Presence of unique molecular identifiers characterized the TCR beta cDNA libraries. Once about 0.95 to 10 million T cells were used, roughly 0.5 million cDNA molecules resulted. MiXCR, applied by TCRdb to the PCR reads, yields one record per CDR3 protein. The repertoire holds 740,000 or so distinct CDR3 sequences, with about 57% as singletons. Sequenced: blood. The chain recombines TRBV14 with TRBJ2-4; 9 positions agree with TRBD1. The end of the DNA fits TRBJ2-7 better, so the J call may be wrong. The clonotype comes from a girl aged 5-17 years with multiple sclerosis. The CDR3 spells CASSQPGTGNEQYF. DNA of the CDR3: TGTGCCAGCAGCCAACCCGGGACAGGGAACGAGCAGTACTTC.